This T cell receptor (beta chain) originates from a study of T cells in Graves' hyperthyroidism and ophthalmopathy. Germline assignment: CDR1 SGHTA and CDR2 FQGNSA. With V trimmed by 6 bases and J by 0 bases, 5 bases remained unmatched. The CDR3 totals 14 residues. This clonotype was seen at least ten times. Its antigen is currently unknown. Findings of the study overall: Most clonotypes expanded in thyroid above 0.001 were likewise present in blood. Model-based prediction identified ophthalmopathy a median about 6 months prior to its onset.

Diagnoses used clinical symptoms, serum thyroxine and TRAb, thyroid ultrasound and orbital computed tomography. Regions amplified from RNA transcripts were the TCR beta CDR3 regions. The HTBI primer set was used in a first-round RT-PCR of the TCR CDR3. TCRdb called the multiplex PCR reads again in MiXCR, with one record for every CDR3 protein. The sample consists of approximately 510,000 distinct CDR3 sequences, about 46% of them appearing once. The receptor comes from an adult woman with Graves' disease, either hyperthyroidism or ophthalmopathy (not recorded which). This chain links TRBV7-2 with TRBJ2-7, with 7 positions matching TRBD1. The sequenced sample consisted of peripheral blood or thyroid tissue (not recorded which). Here the CDR3 reads CASSWTGTSYEQYF. Written as DNA, the CDR3 is TGTGCCAGCAGTTGGACAGGAACCTCCTACGAGCAGTACTTC. The complete variable domain, with remaining parts taken from reference TRBV7-2 and TRBJ2-7, reads GAGVSQSPSNKVTEKGKDVELRCDPISGHTALYWYRQSLGQGLEFLIYFQGNSAPDKSGLPSDRFSAERTGGSVSTLTIQRTQQEDSAVYLCASSWTGTSYEQYFGPGTRLTVT.